This T cell receptor beta chain comes out of a study of fetal regulatory T cell absence and autoimmunity. For this clone: The antigen remains unidentified.

The protocol was immunoSEQ multiplex PCR, while the TCRdb copy is restricted to in-frame clones and leaves out a portion. Altogether about 95,000 clones are present, around 72% being singletons, with the ten largest covering 2%. General observations from the study: Compared with cord blood, pancreas showed oligoclonal TCR enrichment, some clones over 80-fold. Broadly similar TRB gene family usage was seen in pancreas and cord blood.

The trim removed 0 bases at V and 9 bases at J, leaving 12 bases unmatched. Germline assignment: CDR1 LGHNA and CDR2 YNFKEQ. This CDR3 is built from 16 residues. Sequencing was carried out using pancreas tissue. The receptor was isolated from a male donor with IPEX syndrome. The gene calls are TRBV4-2 and TRBJ2-3; 7 bases are a match to TRBD2. The CDR3: CASSQDQSGAGGTQYF. CDR3 bases: TGTGCCAGCAGCCAAGATCAGAGCGGGGCGGGTGGCACGCAGTATTTT.